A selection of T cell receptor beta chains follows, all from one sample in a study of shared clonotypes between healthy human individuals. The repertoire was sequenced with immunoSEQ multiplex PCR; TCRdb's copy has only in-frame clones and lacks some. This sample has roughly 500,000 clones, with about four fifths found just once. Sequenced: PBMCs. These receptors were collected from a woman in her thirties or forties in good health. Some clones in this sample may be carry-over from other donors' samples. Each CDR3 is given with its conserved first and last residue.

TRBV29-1,CSVEERERSDTQYF
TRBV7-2,CASSNSGRVNNEQFF
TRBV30,CAWSVTRITGELFF
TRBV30,CAWRGGKTGQAPYGYTF
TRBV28,CASSLSLAGGIDTQYF
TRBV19,CASSIGTGLTGELFF
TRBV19,CASSMTTGELFF
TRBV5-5,CASSREVGTIYEQYF
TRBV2,CASSERETPQHF
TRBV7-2,CASSSDTGNGYTF
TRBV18,CASSPGFSSYNEQFF
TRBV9,CASSIGLADLTDTQYF
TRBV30,CAWSVSRVSSKNIQYF
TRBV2,CAARRHPGTEAFF
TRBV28,CASRPQGGGMFYEQYF
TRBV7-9,CASSLAGGNEQFF
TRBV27,CASSLGGMGYYEQYF
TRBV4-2,CASSHSGTSGTHEQYF
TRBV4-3,CASSQDLEASGYNEQFF
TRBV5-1,CASSPSGPGELFF
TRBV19,CASSPRHPTGELFF
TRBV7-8,CASSPARGAGNQPQHF
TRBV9,CASSSDGGTITDTQYF
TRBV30,CAWRVPGTGEQYF
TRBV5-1,CASSLQDNTEAFF
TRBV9,CASSVDSNYGYTF
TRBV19,CASTRWAGVPSYNEQFF
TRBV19,CASRRGQGVKNTGELFF
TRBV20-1,CSATRTGELFF
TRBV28,CASRLGTSGFYEQYF
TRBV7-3,CASSLILDRGEAFF
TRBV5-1,CASSLGQSNEKLFF
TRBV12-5,CARTATDRDYNEQFF
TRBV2,CASSRGLAIYNEQFF
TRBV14,CASSVGWNQPQHF
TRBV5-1,CASSSGTPTAPQHF
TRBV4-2,CASSQDLGYEQFF
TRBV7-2,CASSLARSTAGGTQYF
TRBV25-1,CASSANYSNQPQHF
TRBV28,CASSFLADLQYDNEQFF
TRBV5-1,CASSASGTGGQETQYF
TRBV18,CASSPLSGTGFYEQFF
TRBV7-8,CASSREGQLNTEAFF
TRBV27,CASSLLGGGYNEQFF
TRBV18,CASSPGVGGNIQYF
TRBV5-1,CASRGTSGIEQFF
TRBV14,CASSQEPGMNTEAFF
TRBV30,CASQGAETNEKLFF
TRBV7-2,CASSSLGQGTPYNEQFF
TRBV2,CASSEAGTIYNEQFF
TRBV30,CAWRRLLYQETQYF
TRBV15,CATSRAERTPSYEQYF
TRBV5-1,CASSAGQGHTEAFF
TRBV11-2,CASSLVSQGAEAFF
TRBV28,CASSSWGEGTDTQYF